The entry below describes one TCR beta chain. The entry originates in a study of T cell responses to AZD1222 COVID-19 vaccine. CDR1 is MNHEY, CDR2 SVGEGT, per germline. The germline V and J ends were trimmed by 6 bases and 5 bases, with 25 bases remaining between them. This CDR3 comprises 17 residues. The assay was immunoSEQ multiplex PCR, and TCRdb's table has in-frame clones only and misses some. In the table there are about 140,000 clones, 80% to 90% of which are singletons. This chain links TRBV6-2 or TRBV6-3 with TRBJ2-5, with D perhaps TRBD1 or TRBD2 (7 bases each). This material consisted of peripheral blood, taken on day 0 of AZD1222 vaccination. The clonotype originates from an adult in good health. The DNA for the CDR3 is TGTGCCAGCAGCCCCAGACATAGACAGGGAGGGCCGGAGACCCAGTACTTC. It yields the protein CASSPRHRQGGPETQYF.